The clone carrying this TCR beta chain was counted only a few times. What it binds is not known. The entry originates in a study of human T cells and chemical hapten exposure. Study background: Readings were taken at 6 days from patch tests that had applied 0.01% DPC to the upper back.

Specified time point: patch test 3, about 24 weeks after DPC sensitization. Treatment here: therapeutic diphenylcyclopropenone sensitization with weekly scalp DPC. Per the germline V gene, CDR1 is MNHNY and CDR2 is SVGAGI (reference sequence). The CDR3 runs to 15 residues. V shed 2 bases and J shed 4 bases, with 14 bases lying between them. The study's findings and limits: Controls formed significantly fewer large CDR3 similarity clusters than expanded TCRs did.

Individual cDNA molecules in this library carried unique molecular identifiers. TCRdb recomputed calls from the RACE reads with MiXCR, one row per CDR3 protein. The sample holds some 71,000 distinct CDR3 sequences, around 10% seen once. Specimen: whole blood, collected in connection with sensitization to the hapten diphenylcyclopropenone (DPC). This receptor was taken from a woman aged 45-59 years with alopecia areata. Some clones in this sample may be carry-over from other donors' samples. The chain links TRBV6-6 to TRBJ2-5; TRBD1 is a possible D gene (6 bases). The CDR3 coding sequence is TGTGCCAGCAGTTACACCCGGAGCAGGGGAGAGACCCAGTACTTC. Its translation: CASSYTRSRGETQYF.